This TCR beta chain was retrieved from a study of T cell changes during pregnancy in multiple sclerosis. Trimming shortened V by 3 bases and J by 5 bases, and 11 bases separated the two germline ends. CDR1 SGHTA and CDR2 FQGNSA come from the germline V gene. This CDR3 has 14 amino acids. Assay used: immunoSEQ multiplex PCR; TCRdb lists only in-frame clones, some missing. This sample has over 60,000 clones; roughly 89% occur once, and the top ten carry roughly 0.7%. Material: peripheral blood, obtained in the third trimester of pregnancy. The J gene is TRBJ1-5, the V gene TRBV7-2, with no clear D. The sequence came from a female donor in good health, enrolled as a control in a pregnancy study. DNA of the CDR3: TGTGCCAGCAGCTTCGGGAACAATCATCAGCCCCAGCATTTT. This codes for CASSFGNNHQPQHF.